The 18 T cell receptor beta chains presented below share a single source sample, sequenced in a study of Ad26.COV2.S vaccination and SARS-CoV-2 variants. Sequencing was performed with immunoSEQ multiplex PCR; in TCRdb, only in-frame clones are kept and a portion is missing. The sample shows hundreds of thousands of clones, around 92% of them seen only once. Treatment given: 15 to 20 received Ad26.COV2.S at low or high dose, single or two shots; 5 received placebo; per-sample allocation not given. All samples were drawn on day 63, counting from the first vaccine or placebo injection. This specimen consisted of peripheral blood, obtained in a trial of Ad26.COV2.S vaccine versus placebo. The receptor set was obtained from a person aged 18-60 years who received the Ad26.COV2.S COVID-19 vaccine or a placebo.

The CDR3 DNA reads as TGTGCCATCAGTGAGGTCTCCAACGCCAACACAGATACGCAGTATTTT. Encoded protein: CAISEVSNANTDTQYF. The chain has TRBV10-3 and TRBJ2-3, with D uncertain. The V and J ends lost 2 bases and 2 bases respectively, with 14 bases between them. CDR1 is ENHRY and CDR2 is SYGVKD in the germline V gene. The CDR3 extends over 16 amino acids.

The J gene is TRBJ2-3, the V gene TRBV4-1; D perhaps matches TRBD2 (5 bases). Germline V gene sequence: CDR1 MGHRA, CDR2 YSYEKL. The V gene lost 0 bases and the J gene lost 8 bases, with 15 bases spanning the gap. This CDR3 has 15 amino acids. CDR3 in DNA: TGCGCCAGCAGCCAAGATGAGGAGGTGGAAGGTACGCAGTATTTT. It specifies CASSQDEEVEGTQYF.

The CDR3 here is CASTGVILYNSPLHF. The CDR3 DNA follows: TGTGCCAGCACCGGGGTGATACTCTATAATTCACCCCTCCACTTT. The genes are TRBV6-5 and TRBJ1-6; D unclear. CDR1 is MNHEY, CDR2 SVGAGI, per germline. The CDR3 sequence is 15 residues long. V lost 7 bases, J lost 3 bases, and 13 bases lay in between.

The rearrangement links TRBV11-2 to TRBJ2-1; 7 nucleotides line up with TRBD1. J gave up 7 bases and V 3 bases, and 3 bases lay outside the gene matches. CDR3 size: 13 residues. In germline, CDR1 is SGHAT, CDR2 FQNNGV. CDR3 coding DNA: TGTGCCAGCAGCTTTGAGGGGGCGAATGAGCAGTTCTTC. Residues: CASSFEGANEQFF.

The sample holds one count of this clone. J is TRBJ2-1 and V is TRBV19, with D maybe TRBD1 (5 bases). V was trimmed by 10 bases and J by 0 bases, leaving 19 bases between them. The CDR3 sequence is 16 residues long. CDR1 is LNHDA and CDR2 is SQIVND in the germline V gene (reference sequence). CDR3 DNA sequence: TGTGCCACCCAAGACCAGGACAAGAGCTCCTACAATGAGCAGTTCTTC. This codes for CATQDQDKSSYNEQFF.

The CDR3 reads CASSPTSYEQYF. CDR3 bases: TGTGCCAGCAGCCCGACTAGCTACGAGCAGTACTTC. The chain has TRBV7-9 and TRBJ2-7; tentatively, D is TRBD2 (6 bases). CDR1 is SEHNR and CDR2 is FQNEAQ in the germline V gene (reference sequence). Trimming stripped 5 bases from V and 3 bases from J, with 8 bases between. This CDR3 comprises 12 residues. Drawing the rest from reference TRBV7-9 and TRBJ2-7, the complete variable domain is DTGVSQNPRHKITKRGQNVTFRCDPISEHNRLYWYRQTLGQGPEFLTYFQNEAQLEKSRLLSDRFSAERPKGSFSTLEIQRTEQGDSAMYLCASSPTSYEQYFGPGTRLTVT.

This sequence joins TRBV12-3 or TRBV12-4 and TRBJ2-3, with D hard to call. The germline V and J ends were trimmed by 0 bases and 6 bases, with 7 bases remaining between them. CDR3 length equals 13 residues. The CDR3 region has the DNA TGTGCCAGCAGTTTAGCCGCGAGGGATACGCAGTATTTT. Encoded protein: CASSLAARDTQYF.

This chain uses TRBV7-6 with TRBJ1-1; tentative D call: TRBD1 (6 bases). The CDR3 runs 15 residues. V gave up 1 base and J gave up 5 bases, with 14 bases separating them. Germline V gene lookup returns CDR1 SGHVS and CDR2 FNYEAQ. CDR3 in amino acids: CASSLGARGETEAFF. DNA of the CDR3: TGTGCCAGCAGCTTAGGGGCCAGGGGAGAAACTGAAGCTTTCTTT. Full variable domain (remainder filled in from reference TRBV7-6 and TRBJ1-1): GAGVSQSPRYKVTKRGQDVALRCDPISGHVSLYWYRQALGQGPEFLTYFNYEAQQDKSGLPNDRFSAERPEGSISTLTIQRTEQRDSAMYRCASSLGARGETEAFFGQGTRLTVV.

This chain uses TRBV5-4 with TRBJ2-2, with no clear D. The CDR3 contains 13 residues. Germline loops: CDR1 SGHNT, CDR2 YYREEE (reference sequence). Trimming removed 1 base at V and 4 bases at J, with 5 bases between. CDR3 protein: CASSLRITGELFF. The CDR3 DNA sequence: TGTGCCAGCAGCTTGCGGATCACCGGGGAGCTGTTTTTT.

The CDR3 DNA is TGCGCCAGCAGCCACCCGGGGGGCAGTGGGGCCAACGTCCTGACTTTC. Translating it yields CASSHPGGSGANVLTF. This chain connects TRBV4-1 to TRBJ2-6, with D possibly TRBD2 on 7 matching bases. The CDR3 length is 16 residues. Trimming removed 3 bases at V and 3 bases at J, with 12 bases between. Germline V gene sequence: CDR1 MGHRA, CDR2 YSYEKL.

The chain recombines TRBV30 with TRBJ1-1; the D gene is possibly TRBD1 (5 bases). V lost 2 bases to trimming and J lost 1 base, with 8 bases between them. CDR1 is GTSNPN, CDR2 SVGIG, per germline (reference sequence). The CDR3 runs to 13 residues. The CDR3 DNA is TGTGCCTGGAGTCGACAGCAGAACACTGAAGCTTTCTTT. This encodes CAWSRQQNTEAFF.

The chain joins TRBV24-1 to TRBJ2-1; D ambiguous. The V end lost 3 bases, the J end lost 8 bases, and 10 bases lay between the germline ends. The CDR3 has 13 amino acids. Germline V gives CDR1 KGHDR, CDR2 SFDVKD. The CDR3 protein is CATSDAVGYEQFF. CDR3 coding DNA: TGTGCCACCAGTGATGCTGTGGGCTATGAGCAGTTCTTC.

This chain joins TRBV12-3 or TRBV12-4 and TRBJ2-7; 8 bases are a match to TRBD1. The CDR3 runs 13 residues. With V trimmed by 6 bases and J by 4 bases, 5 bases remained unmatched. In nucleotides, the CDR3 is TGTGCCAGCAGGGGACGGGACAGGTACGAGCAGTACTTC. Translating it yields CASRGRDRYEQYF.

A word on this clone: The sample holds other DNA sequences that translate to the same CDR3. The chain employs TRBV9 and TRBJ2-1, with 10 bases lining up with TRBD2. Germline CDR1 and CDR2: SGDLS and YYNGEE. V shed 3 bases, J shed 4 bases, and the junction held 4 bases outside the gene matches. The CDR3 covers 15 residues. Here the CDR3 reads CASSASGGSYNEQFF. The CDR3 DNA sequence: TGTGCCAGCAGCGCTAGCGGGGGATCTTACAATGAGCAGTTCTTC.

V gene TRBV6-1 combines with J gene TRBJ2-7; 11 bases fit TRBD1. Germline values: CDR1 MNHNS, CDR2 SASEGT. The CDR3 loop spans 16 amino acids. With 0 bases clipped from V and 4 bases from J, the junction kept 5 bases outside the gene matches. The DNA of the CDR3 is TGTGCCAGCAGTGAAGCGGGGACAGGGGGTAGGTACGAGCAGTACTTC. Amino acid sequence: CASSEAGTGGRYEQYF.

This clone appeared a single time. The chain recombines TRBV5-4 with TRBJ1-2; D gene ambiguous. Germline CDR1 reads SGHNT; CDR2 reads YYREEE (reference sequence). The V and J ends lost 1 base and 4 bases respectively, with 8 bases between them. The CDR3 has 13 amino acids. The CDR3 loop is CASSLRPIYGYTF. DNA of the CDR3: TGTGCCAGCAGCTTGCGTCCAATCTATGGCTACACCTTC.

This chain links TRBV6-5 with TRBJ1-6; D gene unclear. V gave up 5 bases and J gave up 7 bases, with 12 bases separating them. Germline assignment: CDR1 MNHEY and CDR2 SVGAGI. The CDR3 totals 14 residues. The DNA of the CDR3 is TGTGCCAGCAGTAAGACGGGAGGGAATTCACCCCTCCACTTT. Amino acids: CASSKTGGNSPLHF.

This sequence joins TRBV10-3 and TRBJ2-7, with 9 nucleotides matching TRBD1. Per germline, CDR1 ENHRY and CDR2 SYGVKD. The J segment lost 3 bases and the V segment lost 2 bases, leaving 5 bases of the junction unmatched. The CDR3 runs 15 residues. CDR3 nucleotides: TGTGCCATCAGTGAGCCCGGGACAGGGCACTACGAGCAGTACTTC. Translating gives CAISEPGTGHYEQYF.